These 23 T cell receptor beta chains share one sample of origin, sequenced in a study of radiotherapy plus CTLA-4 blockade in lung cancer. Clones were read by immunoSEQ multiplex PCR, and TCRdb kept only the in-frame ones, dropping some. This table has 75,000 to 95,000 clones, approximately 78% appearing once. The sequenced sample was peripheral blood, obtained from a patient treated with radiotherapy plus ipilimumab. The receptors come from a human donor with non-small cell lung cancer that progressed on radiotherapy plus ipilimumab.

CDR3 sequence reads: CASSQLDTNQPQHF. The CDR3 nucleotides read TGTGCCAGCAGCCAACTGGATACCAATCAGCCCCAGCATTTT. The chain joins TRBV7-2 to TRBJ1-5, with unresolved D. The length of the CDR3 is 14 residues. Germline assignment: CDR1 SGHTA and CDR2 FQGNSA. V lost 5 bases and J lost 3, with 11 bases in between.

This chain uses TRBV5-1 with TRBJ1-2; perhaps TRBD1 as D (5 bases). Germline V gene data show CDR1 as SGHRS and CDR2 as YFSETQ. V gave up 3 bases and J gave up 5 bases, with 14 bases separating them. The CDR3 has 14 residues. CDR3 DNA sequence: TGCGCCAGCAGCTCGGACGGGACTCCTTATGGCTACACCTTC. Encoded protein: CASSSDGTPYGYTF.

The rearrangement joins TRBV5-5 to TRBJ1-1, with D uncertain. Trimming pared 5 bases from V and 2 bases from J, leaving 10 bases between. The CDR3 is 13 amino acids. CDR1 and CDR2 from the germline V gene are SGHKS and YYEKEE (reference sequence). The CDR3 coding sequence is TGTGCCAGCAGGTCCGGGCTAAACACTGAAGCTTTCTTT. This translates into CASRSGLNTEAFF.

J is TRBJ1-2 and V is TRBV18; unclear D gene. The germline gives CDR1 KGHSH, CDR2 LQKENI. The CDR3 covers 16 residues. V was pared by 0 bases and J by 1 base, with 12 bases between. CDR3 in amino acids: CASSPPVQTLNYGYTF. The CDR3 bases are TGTGCCAGCTCACCACCGGTTCAGACGCTTAACTATGGCTACACCTTC.

In nucleotides, the CDR3 is TGTGCCAGCAGCTCGGGGGTTCGGGGCGGGAGCTACAATGAGCAGTTCTTC. It is translated as CASSSGVRGGSYNEQFF. This chain uses TRBV5-4 with TRBJ2-1, with 7 bases identical to TRBD2. Trimming took 3 bases from V and 3 from J; bases not matched to a gene: 12. The CDR3 totals 17 residues. CDR1 is SGHNT, CDR2 YYREEE, per germline (reference sequence).

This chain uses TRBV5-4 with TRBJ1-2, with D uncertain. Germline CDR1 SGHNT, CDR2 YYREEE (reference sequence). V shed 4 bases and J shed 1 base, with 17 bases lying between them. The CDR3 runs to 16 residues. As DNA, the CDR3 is TGTGCCAGCAGCCCTTGGTGGGCCACGGATAACTATGGCTACACCTTC. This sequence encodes CASSPWWATDNYGYTF.

The CDR3 bases are TGTGCCAGTAGTATCGGTTCGGGGGGCACTGAAGCTTTCTTT. Amino acid sequence: CASSIGSGGTEAFF. The chain carries TRBV19 and TRBJ1-1, with D perhaps TRBD1 (5 bases). This CDR3 region has 14 residues. The germline V gene has CDR1 LNHDA and CDR2 SQIVND (reference sequence). V lost 3 bases, J lost 4 bases, and 12 bases lay in between. Full variable domain (rest looked up from reference TRBV19 and TRBJ1-1): DGGITQSPKYLFRKEGQNVTLSCEQNLNHDAMYWYRQDPGQGLRLIYYSQIVNDFQKGDIAEGYSVSREKKESFPLTVTSAQKNPTAFYLCASSIGSGGTEAFFGQGTRLTVV.

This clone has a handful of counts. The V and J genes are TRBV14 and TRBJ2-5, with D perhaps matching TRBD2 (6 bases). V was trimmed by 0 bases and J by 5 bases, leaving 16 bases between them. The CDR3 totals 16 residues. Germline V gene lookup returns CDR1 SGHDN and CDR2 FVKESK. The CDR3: CASSQELGGLGETQYF. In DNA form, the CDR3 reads TGTGCCAGCAGCCAAGAACTAGGAGGGCTCGGTGAGACCCAGTACTTC.

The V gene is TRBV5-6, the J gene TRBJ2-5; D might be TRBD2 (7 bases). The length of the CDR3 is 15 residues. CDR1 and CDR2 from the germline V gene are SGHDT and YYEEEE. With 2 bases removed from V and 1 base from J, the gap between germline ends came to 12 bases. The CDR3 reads CASSFGGPVQETQYF. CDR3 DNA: TGTGCCAGCAGCTTCGGGGGGCCGGTCCAAGAGACCCAGTACTTC.

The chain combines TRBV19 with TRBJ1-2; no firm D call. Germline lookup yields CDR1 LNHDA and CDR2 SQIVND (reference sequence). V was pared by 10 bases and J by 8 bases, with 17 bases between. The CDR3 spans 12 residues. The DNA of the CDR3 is TGTGCCACCAAGACACGACAATTAGGCTACACCTTC. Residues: CATKTRQLGYTF. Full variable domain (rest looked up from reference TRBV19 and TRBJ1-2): DGGITQSPKYLFRKEGQNVTLSCEQNLNHDAMYWYRQDPGQGLRLIYYSQIVNDFQKGDIAEGYSVSREKKESFPLTVTSAQKNPTAFYLCATKTRQLGYTFGSGTRLTVV.

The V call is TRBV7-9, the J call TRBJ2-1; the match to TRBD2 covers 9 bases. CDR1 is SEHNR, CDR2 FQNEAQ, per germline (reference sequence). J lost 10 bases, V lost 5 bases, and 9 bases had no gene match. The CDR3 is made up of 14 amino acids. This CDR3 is CASSMETSGAEQFF. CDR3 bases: TGTGCCAGCAGCATGGAGACTAGCGGAGCCGAGCAGTTCTTC. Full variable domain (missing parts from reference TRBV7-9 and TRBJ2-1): DTGVSQNPRHKITKRGQNVTFRCDPISEHNRLYWYRQTLGQGPEFLTYFQNEAQLEKSRLLSDRFSAERPKGSFSTLEIQRTEQGDSAMYLCASSMETSGAEQFFGPGTRLTVL.

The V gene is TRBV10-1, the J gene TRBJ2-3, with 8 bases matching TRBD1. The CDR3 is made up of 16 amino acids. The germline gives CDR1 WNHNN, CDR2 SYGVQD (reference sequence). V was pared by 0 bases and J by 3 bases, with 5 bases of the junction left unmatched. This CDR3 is CASSESTGVGTDTQYF. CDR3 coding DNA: TGCGCCAGCAGTGAGTCGACAGGGGTTGGGACAGATACGCAGTATTTT.

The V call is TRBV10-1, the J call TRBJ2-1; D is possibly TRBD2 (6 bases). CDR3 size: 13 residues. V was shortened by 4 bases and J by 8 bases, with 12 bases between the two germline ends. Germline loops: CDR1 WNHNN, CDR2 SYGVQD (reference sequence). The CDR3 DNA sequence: TGCGCCAGCAGTGTCCGGGAGAGAGATGAGCAGTTCTTC. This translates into CASSVRERDEQFF.

The CDR3 nucleotides are TGTGCCAGTTTAGGCAAAACCCCTGAAGCTTTCTTT. Residues: CASLGKTPEAFF. This rearrangement joins TRBV19 to TRBJ1-1; unclear D gene. The germline gives CDR1 LNHDA, CDR2 SQIVND (reference sequence). The CDR3 loop spans 12 amino acids. With 8 bases removed from V and 6 bases from J, the gap between germline ends came to 13 bases.

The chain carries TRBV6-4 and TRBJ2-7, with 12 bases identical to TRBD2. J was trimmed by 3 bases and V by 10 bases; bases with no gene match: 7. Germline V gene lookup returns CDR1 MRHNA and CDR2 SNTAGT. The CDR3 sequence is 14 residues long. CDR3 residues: CAKRRLAGVYEQYF. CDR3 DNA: TGTGCCAAGAGACGACTAGCGGGAGTCTACGAGCAGTACTTC.

The CDR3 region has the DNA TGCGCCAGCAGCTTGGGGGCGGGACAACCGTACCAAGAGACCCAGTACTTC. It encodes CASSLGAGQPYQETQYF. The chain has TRBV5-1 and TRBJ2-5; possibly TRBD1 or TRBD2 for D (6 bases each). V was trimmed by 0 bases and J by 0 bases, leaving 15 bases between them. The CDR3 consists of 17 residues. Germline assignment: CDR1 SGHRS and CDR2 YFSETQ.

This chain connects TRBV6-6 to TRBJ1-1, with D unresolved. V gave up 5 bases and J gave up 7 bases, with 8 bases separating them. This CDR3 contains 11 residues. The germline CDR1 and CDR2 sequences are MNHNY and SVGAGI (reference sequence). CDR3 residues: CASSQTNEAFF. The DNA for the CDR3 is TGTGCCAGCAGTCAAACCAATGAAGCTTTCTTT.

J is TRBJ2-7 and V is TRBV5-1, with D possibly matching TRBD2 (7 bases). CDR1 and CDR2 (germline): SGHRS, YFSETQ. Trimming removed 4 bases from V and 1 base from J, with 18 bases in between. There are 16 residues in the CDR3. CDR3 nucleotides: TGCGCCAGCAGCCGGGGGGCTGCGGGGGTGTCCTACGAGCAGTACTTC. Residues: CASSRGAAGVSYEQYF.

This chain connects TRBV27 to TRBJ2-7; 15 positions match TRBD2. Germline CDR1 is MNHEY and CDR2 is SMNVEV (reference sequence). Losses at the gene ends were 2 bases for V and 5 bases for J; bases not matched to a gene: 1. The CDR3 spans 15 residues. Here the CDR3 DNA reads TGTGCCAGCAGTTTAGGGACTAGCGGGAGGAACGAGCAGTACTTC. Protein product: CASSLGTSGRNEQYF.

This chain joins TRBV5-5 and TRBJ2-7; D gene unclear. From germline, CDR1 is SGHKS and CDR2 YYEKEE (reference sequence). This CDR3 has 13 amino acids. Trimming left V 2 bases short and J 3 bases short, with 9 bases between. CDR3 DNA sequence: TGTGCCAGCAGCTTCGGCAGGCGCTACGAGCAGTACGTC. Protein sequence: CASSFGRRYEQYV.

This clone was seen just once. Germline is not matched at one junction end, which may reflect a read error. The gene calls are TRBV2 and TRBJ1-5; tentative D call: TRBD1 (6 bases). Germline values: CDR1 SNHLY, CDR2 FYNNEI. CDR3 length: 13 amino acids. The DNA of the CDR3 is TGTGCCAACAGTGGGGGCAGGGATCAGCCCCAGCATTTT. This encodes CANSGGRDQPQHF.

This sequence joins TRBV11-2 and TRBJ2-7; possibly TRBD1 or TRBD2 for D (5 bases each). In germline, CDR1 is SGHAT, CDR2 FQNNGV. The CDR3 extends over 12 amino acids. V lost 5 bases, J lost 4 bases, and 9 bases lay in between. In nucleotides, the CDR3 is TGTGCCAGCAGCCGAGGGGATTACGAGCAGTACTTC. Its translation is CASSRGDYEQYF.

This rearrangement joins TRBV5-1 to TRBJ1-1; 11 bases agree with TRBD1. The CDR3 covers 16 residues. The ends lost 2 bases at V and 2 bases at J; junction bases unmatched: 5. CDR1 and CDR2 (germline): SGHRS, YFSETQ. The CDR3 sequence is CASSFGTGGFNTEAFF. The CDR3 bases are TGCGCCAGCAGCTTCGGGACAGGGGGTTTCAACACTGAAGCTTTCTTT.